The TCR beta chain described here comes from a study of identical twins. Findings of the study overall: The more abundant beta clonotypes in cord blood had fewer insertions, and memory repertoires did not show this. Researchers caution that invariant MAIT and iNKT cells could partly confound zero-insertion analyses. Within monozygotic twins, out-of-frame TCR alpha sharing was underestimated by the models.

Regarding this clonotype: Its matching antigen is unknown.

CDR1 and CDR2 (germline): SQVTM, ANQGSEA. CDR3 length equals 12 residues. Trimming shortened V by 7 bases and J by 0 bases, and 9 bases separated the two germline ends. Each CDR3 protein gets one entry after TCRdb re-called the 5' RACE reads with MiXCR. The profile shows about 890,000 distinct CDR3 sequences, around 12% of them singletons. Healthy Caucasians provided all donations. These data are also associated with another study on yellow fever vaccine responses in identical twins.

Sequencing used PBMCs. The chain joins TRBV29-1 to TRBJ1-1; D is unclear. The clonotype was recovered from a woman aged 18-30 years in good health. The chain's CDR3 is CSADPMNTEAFF. The CDR3 nucleotides read TGCAGCGCAGACCCCATGAACACTGAAGCTTTCTTT.